This TCR beta chain was documented in a study of beta chain features in type 1 diabetes. The whole isolated RNA underwent reverse transcription, so sequencing captured expressed TCRB transcripts. The repertoire was sequenced with immunoSEQ multiplex PCR; TCRdb's copy has only in-frame clones and lacks some. The sample lists more than 300,000 clones, over 12% occurring once. Germline lookup yields CDR1 KGHSH and CDR2 LQKENI. V lost 1 base and J 5 bases, leaving 6 bases between the germline ends. The CDR3 is made up of 12 amino acids. Post-sort purity exceeded 95% for all sorted populations. This clone was found a few times. Distinct nucleotide sequences in the sample also encode this CDR3.

Material for sequencing was naive CD4+ T cells from blood. The TCR comes from a woman aged 18-29 years in good health. V and J are TRBV18 and TRBJ2-7, with D possibly being TRBD1 (6 bases). The CDR3 DNA reads TGTGCCAGCTCACCACAGGGGGACGAGCAGTACTTC. Amino acids: CASSPQGDEQYF.